This T cell receptor (beta chain) derives from a study of cytotoxic CD8 clonotypes in ibrutinib-treated CLL. Study outcomes and limitations: Clonality climbed at ibrutinib response, then dropped toward baseline at progression.

Sequenced by immunoSEQ multiplex PCR; TCRdb stores in-frame clones only, minus some. The top ten hold about 5% of the sample, which has roughly 170,000 clones, more than 80% seen once. The sample holds one count of this clone. Its specificity is not known. Other DNA sequences of this sample code for an identical CDR3. The CDR3 covers 17 residues. Germline CDR1 SGHRS, CDR2 YFSETQ. Trimming at V came to 0 bases and at J to 5 bases, leaving 10 bases not matched to a gene. The material sequenced was PBMCs, taken after 24 months of ibrutinib treatment. This chain links TRBV5-1 with TRBJ2-2; 7 positions match TRBD2. This TCR came from a human donor with chronic lymphocytic leukemia. The CDR3 sequence is CASSLAVAGAGTGELFF. The CDR3 DNA is TGCGCCAGCAGCTTGGCCGTTGCGGGAGCTGGGACCGGGGAGCTGTTTTTT.